The rows below give T cell receptor beta chains drawn from one sample of a study of sequential checkpoint blockade in melanoma. Produced via immunoSEQ multiplex PCR; TCRdb's table is partial and in-frame only. The sample includes roughly 9,300 clones, roughly 72% of them seen just once. The sequences come from CD8+ T cells sorted from blood (inferred from file names), collected from a patient given nivolumab and ipilimumab in sequence. These receptors were obtained from a human donor with melanoma. Both conserved end residues are part of each CDR3. Fields, in order: J gene, D gene, clone size, V gene, CDR3 DNA, CDR3 protein. The D gene is left open where the match is weak. Where a row states a size, it is once, few, many or the class of an expanded clone; other rows omit it.

TRBJ2-7	-	-	TRBV4-3	TGCGCCAGCAGCCAAGACAGCTCCTACGAGCAGTACTTC	CASSQDSSYEQYF
TRBJ1-5	-	-	TRBV4-3	TGCGCCAGCAGCCAAGAGCGGCAGATCAATCAGCCCCAGCATTTT	CASSQERQINQPQHF
TRBJ1-2	-	-	TRBV6-6	TGTGCCAGCAGTTACGACAGGAGTCTTAACTATGGCTACACCTTC	CASSYDRSLNYGYTF
TRBJ2-7	-	-	TRBV7-2	TGTGCCAGCAGCCGGGGGTACCCCGGGGACGAGCAGTACTTC	CASSRGYPGDEQYF
TRBJ1-6	TRBD1	-	TRBV5-1	TGCGCCAGCAGCTTGGTTCATCCGGCAGGGGGGTCTAATTCACCCCTCCACTTT	CASSLVHPAGGSNSPLHF
TRBJ2-7	TRBD2	-	TRBV9	TGTGCCAGCAGCCCCGGCCCGGGGGGGGCCTACGAGCAGTACTTC	CASSPGPGGAYEQYF
TRBJ2-6	-	-	TRBV7-6	TGTGCCAGCAGCTCGGGACTGGGGGGATCTGGGGCCAACGTCCTGACTTTC	CASSSGLGGSGANVLTF
TRBJ2-7	TRBD1	-	TRBV4-3	TGCGCCAGCAGCCAAGGACAGGGTCTCTCCTACGAGCAGTACTTC	CASSQGQGLSYEQYF
TRBJ2-7	-	-	TRBV27	TGTGCCAGCAGTACGGGACAACGGGCGTCCGAGCAGTACTTC	CASSTGQRASEQYF
TRBJ1-2	TRBD1	once	TRBV11-2	TGTGCCAGCAGCTTAGGTCTAGGGATCGGGACAGAGCCGTTATATGGCTACACCTTC	CASSLGLGIGTEPLYGYTF
TRBJ2-7	TRBD1	-	TRBV4-3	TGCGCCAGCAGCCAAGGGGTTTTTTTGGACAGGGCCTCCTACGAGCAGTACTTC	CASSQGVFLDRASYEQYF
TRBJ1-1	-	-	TRBV7-9	TGTGCCAGCAGCTACCGAGGCACTGAAGCTTTCTTT	CASSYRGTEAFF
TRBJ2-7	TRBD2	-	TRBV6-5	TGTGCCAGCAGTTACTCGACTAGCGGGATTTCCTACGAGCAGTACTTC	CASSYSTSGISYEQYF
TRBJ2-5	-	once	TRBV9	TGTGCCAGCAGCACGACGACGACAGAAGAGACCCAGTACTTC	CASSTTTTEETQYF
TRBJ2-7	-	-	TRBV19	TGTGCCAGTAGTGTTACGGGGGGCGCGACCTACGAGCAGTACTTC	CASSVTGGATYEQYF
TRBJ2-7	TRBD1	-	TRBV7-9	TGTGCCAGCAGCCCGACAGGGGTCGAGCAGTACTTC	CASSPTGVEQYF
TRBJ1-5	-	-	TRBV7-9	TGTGCCAGCAGCCCGGGGGGAAATCAGCCCCAGCATTTT	CASSPGGNQPQHF
TRBJ2-7	-	-	TRBV7-8	TGTGCCAGCAGCTTAGCATTGGCCCAAATCCACGAGCAGTACTTC	CASSLALAQIHEQYF
TRBJ1-2	-	-	TRBV5-6	TGTGCCAGCAGCTTCGGAGGGAACTATGGCTACACCTTC	CASSFGGNYGYTF
TRBJ1-2	-	-	TRBV7-6	TGTGCCAGCAGCTTAGGTTCCGGGAGCGGCTACACCTTC	CASSLGSGSGYTF
TRBJ1-5	-	-	TRBV5-6	TGTGCCAGCAGCTTGGCAGGGGACAGCAATCAGCCCCAGCATTTT	CASSLAGDSNQPQHF
TRBJ1-1	-	few	TRBV7-9	TGTGCCAGCAGCTTAGCATCCCCTCTAGCTTTCTTT	CASSLASPLAFF
TRBJ1-5	-	-	TRBV28	TGTGCCAGCAGTCTACATCACAGGGTTAATCGGTTTCAGCCCCAGCATTTT	CASSLHHRVNRFQPQHF
TRBJ1-1	-	few	TRBV4-1	TGCGCCAGCAGCCAAGACTCAGGTGGGAACACTGAAGCTTTCTTT	CASSQDSGGNTEAFF
TRBJ1-2	-	medium-sized	TRBV4-2	TGTGCCAGCAGCCAAGATACGGGGTCCTATGGCTACACCTTC	CASSQDTGSYGYTF
TRBJ2-7	TRBD1	-	TRBV2	TGTGCCAGCAGTGAGGGACAGGCGATTACCTACGAGCAGTACTTC	CASSEGQAITYEQYF
TRBJ2-7	-	-	TRBV7-6	TGTGCCAGCAGCTTAGCCCCAGGGGCCTACGAGCAGTACTTC	CASSLAPGAYEQYF
TRBJ1-3	-	once	TRBV15	TGTGCCACCAGCATAGGCGGGAGAGGCCTAGGAAACACCATATATTTT	CATSIGGRGLGNTIYF
TRBJ1-2	TRBD1	-	TRBV19	TGTGCCAGTACCTCTACACCGGGACAGGGAGACTATGGCTACACCTTC	CASTSTPGQGDYGYTF
TRBJ1-2	-	-	TRBV13	TGTGCCAGCAGCTTACAGGGGAACTATGGCTACACCTTC	CASSLQGNYGYTF
TRBJ2-7	-	once	TRBV5-6	TGTGCCAGCAGCTTGGCCGGACTCTCTGAGCAGTACTTC	CASSLAGLSEQYF
TRBJ1-1	-	-	TRBV19	TGTGCCAGTAGTATGGTGGTTGCCAGGGGTAAGACTGAAGCTTTCTTT	CASSMVVARGKTEAFF